Presented here are 26 T cell receptor beta chains from one specimen sequenced in a study of blood T cell repertoires in COVID-19. Clones were read by immunoSEQ multiplex PCR, and TCRdb kept only the in-frame ones, dropping some. The repertoire holds over 200,000 clones, with around 80% as singletons. Sequencing used peripheral blood. These receptors were collected from a woman older than 75 with active or convalescent COVID-19.

This sequence joins TRBV24-1 and TRBJ1-2; D may be TRBD1 (5 bases). Trimming pared 2 bases from V and 6 bases from J, leaving 6 bases between. Germline lookup yields CDR1 KGHDR and CDR2 SFDVKD. This CDR3 region has 12 residues. The CDR3 DNA reads TGTGCCACCAGTGATTCCAGGGATGGCTACACCTTC. It translates to CATSDSRDGYTF.

The V and J genes are TRBV7-2 and TRBJ2-3, with 14 bases identical to TRBD2. The length of the CDR3 is 16 residues. Germline V gene sequence: CDR1 SGHTA, CDR2 FQGNSA. V shed 2 bases and J 5 bases; nucleotides not matched to a gene: 3. CDR3 DNA: TGTGCCAGCAGCTTAAGACTAGCGGGAGGGTTAGATACGCAGTATTTT. This codes for CASSLRLAGGLDTQYF.

This chain connects TRBV7-2 to TRBJ2-1, with 10 positions matching TRBD2. V trimming: 5 bases; J trimming: 3 bases; junction bases outside the gene matches: 4. The CDR3 has 15 amino acids. The germline gives CDR1 SGHTA, CDR2 FQGNSA. CDR3 in DNA: TGTGCCAGCAGCCAAGCGGGAGGGAGCTACAATGAGCAGTTCTTC. It codes for CASSQAGGSYNEQFF.

The CDR3 spells CASTASSGIEKLFF. CDR3 sequence (DNA): TGTGCCAGCACAGCTTCGTCAGGGATTGAAAAACTGTTTTTT. The V gene is TRBV5-5, the J gene TRBJ1-4; the D gene is possibly TRBD1 (5 bases). This CDR3 region has 14 residues. Trimming shortened V by 6 bases and J by 7 bases, and 16 bases separated the two germline ends. Germline V gives CDR1 SGHKS, CDR2 YYEKEE (reference sequence).

This clone was detected only once. This chain joins TRBV2 and TRBJ2-2; perhaps TRBD1 as D (6 bases). The V and J ends lost 5 bases and 0 bases respectively, with 10 bases between them. The CDR3 length is 15 residues. Germline CDR1 SNHLY, CDR2 FYNNEI. The CDR3, as DNA: TGTGCCAGCAGTAACCGGGACACGAACACCGGGGAGCTGTTTTTT. It codes for CASSNRDTNTGELFF.

The chain links TRBV27 to TRBJ1-5; D perhaps matches TRBD1 (6 bases). Trimming removed 6 bases from V and 2 bases from J, with 17 bases in between. The CDR3 runs to 16 residues. In germline, CDR1 is MNHEY, CDR2 SMNVEV (reference sequence). The CDR3 nucleotides are TGTGCCAGCAGGGTACAGGGTCAGAGGGGCAATCAGCCCCAGCATTTT. This translates into CASRVQGQRGNQPQHF.

Here the CDR3 reads CASSFGGTADTQYF. In DNA form, the CDR3 reads TGTGCCAGCAGCTTTGGGGGGACCGCAGATACGCAGTATTTT. The V call is TRBV11-3, the J call TRBJ2-3; D is perhaps TRBD2 (6 bases). V was clipped by 3 bases and J by 4 bases, with 11 bases between them. Germline CDR1 is SGHNT and CDR2 is YENEEA. This CDR3 is 14 amino acids long.

V gene TRBV29-1 combines with J gene TRBJ2-7, with D perhaps matching TRBD1 (5 bases). Trimming cost V 0 bases and J 3 bases, with 15 bases left between them. This CDR3 region has 15 residues. CDR1 and CDR2 from the germline V gene are SQVTM and ANQGSEA. This chain's CDR3 is CSVEDRWGADYEQYF. CDR3 DNA: TGCAGCGTTGAAGATAGATGGGGCGCTGACTACGAGCAGTACTTC.

V and J are TRBV11-2 and TRBJ2-3; 9 bases fit TRBD2. Germline CDR1 reads SGHAT; CDR2 reads FQNNGV. The CDR3 consists of 15 residues. J gave up 3 bases and V 5 bases, and 6 bases lay outside the gene matches. CDR3: CASSPSGVWTDTQYF. In nucleotides, the CDR3 is TGTGCCAGCAGCCCTAGCGGGGTTTGGACAGATACGCAGTATTTT.

The V gene is TRBV6-2 or TRBV6-3, the J gene TRBJ1-5; D might be TRBD1 (5 bases). The germline CDR1 and CDR2 sequences are MNHEY and SVGEGT. This CDR3 is built from 17 residues. Trimming took off 6 bases at V and 2 bases at J, with 20 bases between the two ends. Here the CDR3 DNA reads TGTGCCAGCAGCCCCCTGGGGGGAGGGAGCGGCAATCAGCCCCAGCATTTT. Its translation is CASSPLGGGSGNQPQHF.

The gene calls are TRBV29-1 and TRBJ2-1; TRBD1 is a possible D gene (5 bases). Germline V gene data show CDR1 as SQVTM and CDR2 as ANQGSEA. The ends were cut back, 2 bases at V and 7 bases at J, with 12 bases in the middle. CDR3 length: 13 residues. The CDR3 reads CSVEIQNRNEQFF. CDR3 coding DNA: TGCAGCGTTGAAATACAGAACAGGAATGAGCAGTTCTTC.

The chain combines TRBV6-5 with TRBJ2-4; TRBD2 matches at 7 bases. Germline lookup yields CDR1 MNHEY and CDR2 SVGAGI. CDR3 length: 13 amino acids. J lost 7 bases, V lost 2 bases, and 2 bases had no gene match. CDR3 nucleotide sequence: TGTGCCAGCAGTTACGACGGGGGGAACATTCAGTACTTC. As protein: CASSYDGGNIQYF.

The chain recombines TRBV3-1 (or the pseudogene TRBV3-2) with TRBJ2-3, with 13 bases fitting TRBD2. V was pared by 5 bases and J by 7 bases, with 9 bases of the junction left unmatched. Germline CDR1 and CDR2: LGHDT and YNNKEL (reference sequence). CDR3 length: 16 residues. The CDR3, as DNA: TGTGCCAGCAGCGCCAAAGGACTAGCGGGAGCAAATACGCAGTATTTT. Translating gives CASSAKGLAGANTQYF.

In this sample, this clone turned up a few times. The rearrangement joins TRBV7-3 to TRBJ2-1, with 14 bases fitting TRBD2. The trim removed 3 bases at V and 9 bases at J, leaving 10 bases unmatched. Germline CDR1 is SGHTA and CDR2 is FQGTGA. The CDR3 loop spans 17 amino acids. The CDR3 nucleotides read TGTGCCAGCAGCTTCCGGGGGCCGACTAGCGGGAGGGGTGAGCAGTTCTTC. It codes for CASSFRGPTSGRGEQFF.

This clone was found a few times. This sequence joins TRBV21-1 and TRBJ1-5; the table's D call of TRBD1 was not tested on the DNA. TRBV21-1 is flagged as a pseudogene. The CDR3 has 13 residues. The CDR3 DNA reads TGTGCCAGCAGCAAGGCAGGGAATCAGCCCCAGCATTTT. Protein product: CASSKAGNQPQHF.

The J gene is TRBJ1-6, the V gene TRBV7-5; the tabulated D call, TRBD1, remains unverified against the DNA. TRBV7-5 is marked as a pseudogene. The CDR3 is 17 amino acids. This chain's CDR3 is CARSPKEGRGNNSPLHF. The CDR3 bases are TGTGCCAGAAGCCCTAAAGAGGGCAGGGGAAATAATTCACCCCTCCACTTT.

The chain combines TRBV4-1 with TRBJ2-3, with 15 bases that match TRBD2. The length of the CDR3 is 18 residues. Trimming at V came to 2 bases and at J to 5 bases, leaving 8 bases not matched to a gene. Germline CDR1 is MGHRA and CDR2 is YSYEKL. CDR3 coding DNA: TGCGCCAGCAGCCAATATAATCCGGGACTAGCGGGGGGAGATACGCAGTATTTT. This gives the protein CASSQYNPGLAGGDTQYF.

The V gene is TRBV28, the J gene TRBJ1-1; tentatively, D is TRBD1 (6 bases). The length of the CDR3 is 16 residues. Per germline, CDR1 MDHEN and CDR2 SYDVKM. V was trimmed by 10 bases and J by 3 bases, leaving 24 bases between them. The CDR3 bases are TGTGCCATCCCTGCTGGTCCCGGGGGGGCAGACACTGAAGCTTTCTTT. This sequence encodes CAIPAGPGGADTEAFF.

The chain links TRBV20-1 to TRBJ1-2; possible D gene TRBD1, 5 bases. The CDR3 runs 14 residues. Between the trimmed V and J ends, which lost 3 bases and 4 bases, there was a span of 15 bases. Germline assignment: CDR1 DFQATT and CDR2 SNEGSKA (reference sequence). The CDR3 region is CSASLQGFSYGYTF. The CDR3 coding sequence is TGCAGTGCTAGTCTTCAGGGTTTTTCCTATGGCTACACCTTC.

The chain uses TRBV4-2 and TRBJ1-3; no clear D. V gave up 2 bases and J gave up 4 bases, with 12 bases separating them. This CDR3 contains 15 residues. Germline lookup yields CDR1 LGHNA and CDR2 YNFKEQ. CDR3: CASSQLGVAGNTIYF. CDR3 nucleotides: TGTGCCAGCAGCCAACTGGGAGTAGCAGGAAACACCATATATTTT.

The rearrangement uses TRBV29-1 and TRBJ2-5; 8 bases fit TRBD1. Germline lookup yields CDR1 SQVTM and CDR2 ANQGSEA. The length of the CDR3 is 15 residues. The V segment lost 4 bases and the J segment 3 bases; nucleotides outside the gene matches: 10. The CDR3 reads CSVVRYQGAKETQYF. The CDR3, as DNA: TGCAGCGTTGTACGGTATCAGGGGGCGAAAGAGACCCAGTACTTC.

The gene calls are TRBV28 and TRBJ2-7; TRBD1 might be the D (6 bases). Between the trimmed V and J ends, which lost 5 bases and 2 bases, there was a span of 10 bases. This CDR3 comprises 13 residues. Germline V lookup: CDR1 MDHEN, CDR2 SYDVKM. CDR3 protein: CASSVTGTYEQYF. The CDR3 DNA reads TGTGCCAGCAGTGTGACAGGAACCTACGAGCAGTACTTC.

The chain recombines TRBV11-2 with TRBJ2-7; TRBD1 matches at 12 bases. Germline V gives CDR1 SGHAT, CDR2 FQNNGV. The trim removed 1 base at V and 5 bases at J, leaving 3 bases unmatched. This CDR3 region has 15 residues. CDR3 in amino acids: CASSLGGQGANEQYF. CDR3 nucleotides: TGTGCCAGCAGCTTAGGGGGACAGGGGGCTAACGAGCAGTACTTC.

This rearrangement joins TRBV15 to TRBJ2-3; 13 bases align to TRBD2. The CDR3 is 17 residues long. V shed 1 base and J 4 bases; nucleotides not matched to a gene: 5. Germline V CDR1 and CDR2: LNHNV, YYDKDF (reference sequence). As DNA, the CDR3 is TGTGCCACCAGCAGAGGGTTACTAGCGGGAGGGGCAGATACGCAGTATTTT. It translates to CATSRGLLAGGADTQYF.

This clone was seen just once. The rearrangement joins TRBV6-5 to TRBJ1-5; the D is unclear. This CDR3 contains 14 residues. The V end was cut by 1 base, the J end by 5 bases, with 9 bases between. Germline V gene sequence: CDR1 MNHEY, CDR2 SVGAGI. The CDR3: CASSYLGGHQPQHF. As DNA, the CDR3 is TGTGCCAGCAGTTACTTGGGAGGGCATCAGCCCCAGCATTTT.

The chain joins TRBV6-2 or TRBV6-3 to TRBJ2-3; 7 positions agree with TRBD2. The CDR3 is 16 residues long. V was clipped by 2 bases and J by 1 base; unmatched bases: 6. The germline CDR1 and CDR2 sequences are MNHEY and SVGEGT. The CDR3 nucleotides are TGTGCCAGCAGTTACGCGGGGGACCCTCGCACAGATACGCAGTATTTT. The encoded protein is CASSYAGDPRTDTQYF.